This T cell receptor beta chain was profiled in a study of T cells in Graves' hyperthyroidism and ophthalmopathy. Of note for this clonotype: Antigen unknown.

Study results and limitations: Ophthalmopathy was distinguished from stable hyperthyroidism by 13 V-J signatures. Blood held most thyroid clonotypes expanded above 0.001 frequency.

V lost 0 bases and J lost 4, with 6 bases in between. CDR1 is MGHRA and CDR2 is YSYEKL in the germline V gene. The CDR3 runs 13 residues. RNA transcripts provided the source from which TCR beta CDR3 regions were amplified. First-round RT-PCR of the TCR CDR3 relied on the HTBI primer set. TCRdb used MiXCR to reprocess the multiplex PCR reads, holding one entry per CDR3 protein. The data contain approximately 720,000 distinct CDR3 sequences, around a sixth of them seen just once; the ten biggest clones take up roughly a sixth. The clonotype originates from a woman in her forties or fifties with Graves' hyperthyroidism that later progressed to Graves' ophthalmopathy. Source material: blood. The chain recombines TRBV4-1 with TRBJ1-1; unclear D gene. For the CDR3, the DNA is TGCGCCAGCAGCCAAGATGCAGCCACTGAAGCTTTCTTT. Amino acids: CASSQDAATEAFF.